These 17 T cell receptor beta chains were all obtained from the same sample, sequenced in a study of blood T cell repertoires in COVID-19. Sequencing was performed with immunoSEQ multiplex PCR; in TCRdb, only in-frame clones are kept and a portion is missing. Here the sample spans around 75,000 clones, around 89% being singletons. Source material: peripheral blood. These receptors were collected from a human donor in a cohort sampled during active COVID-19.

The chain joins TRBV4-1 to TRBJ2-1; D perhaps matches TRBD2 (5 bases). CDR1 and CDR2 (germline): MGHRA, YSYEKL. The CDR3 is 14 amino acids. Trimming shortened V by 5 bases and J by 6 bases, and 14 bases separated the two germline ends. CDR3 coding DNA: TGCGCCAGCAGCGTTATACTAGTAAGCAATGAGCAGTTCTTC. Translation: CASSVILVSNEQFF.

The rearrangement joins TRBV6-1 to TRBJ2-5; 13 nucleotides align to TRBD2. CDR1 and CDR2 from the germline V gene are MNHNS and SASEGT. CDR3 length: 20 residues. J was trimmed by 1 base and V by 3 bases; bases with no gene match: 14. The CDR3 region has the DNA TGTGCCAGCAGTGACGGAACTAGCGGGAGGGCCAGGGGCGTCCAAGAGACCCAGTACTTC. Amino acid sequence: CASSDGTSGRARGVQETQYF.

This chain connects TRBV6-5 to TRBJ2-1; the match to TRBD2 covers 12 bases. In germline, CDR1 is MNHEY, CDR2 SVGAGI. The CDR3 has 15 amino acids. The junction had 10 bases not matched to a gene; V was cut back by 6 bases and J by 10 bases. CDR3 sequence reads: CASRTLAGGPQEQFF. DNA for the CDR3: TGTGCCAGCAGAACCCTAGCGGGAGGGCCTCAAGAGCAGTTCTTC.

This chain uses TRBV27 with TRBJ2-3; possibly TRBD2 for D (6 bases). The CDR3 is made up of 16 amino acids. Trimming left V 6 bases short and J 2 bases short, with 18 bases between. Germline V gene lookup returns CDR1 MNHEY and CDR2 SMNVEV (reference sequence). This CDR3 reads CASSNTLASNTDTQYF. CDR3 sequence (DNA): TGTGCCAGCAGCAATACTCTAGCGAGTAACACAGATACGCAGTATTTT.

The chain uses TRBV18 and TRBJ2-7; weak D call: TRBD1 (6 bases). Germline V CDR1 and CDR2: KGHSH, LQKENI. Trimming took off 2 bases at V and 3 bases at J, with 20 bases between the two ends. This CDR3 has 17 amino acids. DNA for the CDR3: TGTGCCAGCTCACCAGTCTCGACAGGCCGTACCGTCTACGAGCAGTACTTC. Its protein product is CASSPVSTGRTVYEQYF. The full variable domain, its missing parts supplied by reference TRBV18 and TRBJ2-7, is NAGVMQNPRHLVRRRGQEARLRCSPMKGHSHVYWYRQLPEEGLKFMVYLQKENIIDESGMPKERFSAEFPKEGPSILRIQQVVRGDSAAYFCASSPVSTGRTVYEQYFGPGTRLTVT.

The J gene is TRBJ1-2, the V gene TRBV19; 8 positions match TRBD1. The ends lost 4 bases at V and 7 bases at J; junction bases unmatched: 5. There are 13 residues in the CDR3. Germline V gene sequence: CDR1 LNHDA, CDR2 SQIVND (reference sequence). The CDR3: CASSKTGAGGYTF. CDR3 sequence (DNA): TGTGCCAGTAGTAAGACAGGGGCTGGTGGCTACACCTTC.

The rearrangement joins TRBV19 to TRBJ2-1; TRBD2 aligns across 7 bases. This CDR3 contains 14 residues. The ends lost 1 base at V and 11 bases at J; junction bases unmatched: 8. From germline, CDR1 is LNHDA and CDR2 SQIVND (reference sequence). Written as DNA, the CDR3 is TGTGCCAGTAGTATAGCCCCGGGAGGTCCTCAGCAGTTCTTC. Its protein is CASSIAPGGPQQFF.

The chain uses TRBV12-5 and TRBJ1-5; no clear D. V lost 7 bases to trimming and J lost 7 bases, with 14 bases between them. CDR1 and CDR2 (germline): LGHNT, FRNRAP. The CDR3 has 13 residues. The CDR3 nucleotides read TGTGCTAGTGCCTCATCGTGGGCGCAGCCCCAGCATTTT. This gives the protein CASASSWAQPQHF.

This sequence joins TRBV27 and TRBJ1-5, with unresolved D. Trimming cost V 1 base and J 3 bases, with 10 bases left between them. The CDR3 covers 15 residues. Germline assignment: CDR1 MNHEY and CDR2 SMNVEV (reference sequence). CDR3 bases: TGTGCCAGCAGTTTATTCCCGGGAGTCAATCAGCCCCAGCATTTT. Protein sequence: CASSLFPGVNQPQHF.

The chain uses TRBV12-5 and TRBJ1-4, with TRBD1 matching over 8 bases. The CDR3 length is 15 residues. CDR1 and CDR2 from the germline V gene are LGHNT and FRNRAP. The V segment lost 6 bases and the J segment 11 bases; nucleotides outside the gene matches: 14. CDR3 loop: CASGLRQGRTTKLFF. The CDR3 DNA sequence: TGTGCTAGTGGCCTCCGACAGGGGCGTACCACTAAACTGTTTTTT.

The gene calls are TRBV18 and TRBJ2-3; D remains ambiguous. Per germline, CDR1 KGHSH and CDR2 LQKENI. V shed 6 bases and J shed 6 bases, with 10 bases lying between them. CDR3 length equals 12 residues. The DNA of the CDR3 is TGTGCCAGCTCGAGGTTTGCTGATACGCAGTATTTT. It codes for CASSRFADTQYF.

V usage is TRBV19 and J usage is TRBJ2-2; TRBD2 might be the D (5 bases). CDR1 is LNHDA, CDR2 SQIVND, per germline (reference sequence). The CDR3 consists of 18 residues. V lost 7 bases and J 0 bases, leaving 21 bases between the germline ends. The CDR3 reads CASMVWAQRISNTGELFF. CDR3 bases: TGTGCCAGTATGGTTTGGGCGCAGCGGATTTCGAACACCGGGGAGCTGTTTTTT.

The table lists this clone with a count of one. The chain recombines TRBV9 with TRBJ2-3, with 11 positions matching TRBD2. V trimming: 4 bases; J trimming: 7 bases; junction bases outside the gene matches: 14. Per the germline V gene, CDR1 is SGDLS and CDR2 is YYNGEE. CDR3 length: 17 residues. In DNA form, the CDR3 reads TGTGCCAGCAGCCCCAGGACTAGCGGGTCTGGGTGGAATACGCAGTATTTT. Translating it yields CASSPRTSGSGWNTQYF. The whole variable domain, filled in from reference TRBV9 and TRBJ2-3, reads DSGVTQTPKHLITATGQRVTLRCSPRSGDLSVYWYQQSLDQGLQFLIQYYNGEERAKGNILERFSAQQFPDLHSELNLSSLELGDSALYFCASSPRTSGSGWNTQYFGPGTRLTVL.

The rearrangement uses TRBV6-5 and TRBJ2-1; D is possibly TRBD1 (6 bases). V was pared by 4 bases and J by 7 bases, with 8 bases between. The germline V gene encodes CDR1 MNHEY and CDR2 SVGAGI. The CDR3 loop spans 12 amino acids. As DNA, the CDR3 is TGTGCCAGCAGTTTACAGGGTAATGAGCAGTTCTTC. Translation gives CASSLQGNEQFF.

The chain couples TRBV19 to TRBJ2-3; weak D call: TRBD1 (6 bases). Looked up from germline, CDR1 is LNHDA and CDR2 is SQIVND (reference sequence). This CDR3 contains 12 residues. The germline V and J ends were trimmed by 6 bases and 6 bases, with 10 bases remaining between them. The CDR3, as DNA: TGTGCCAGTAGCCTCAGGGGTGATACGCAGTATTTT. This gives the protein CASSLRGDTQYF.

V usage is TRBV28 and J usage is TRBJ2-2; D is possibly TRBD2 (6 bases). Trimming stripped 6 bases from V and 4 bases from J, with 21 bases between. The germline V gene has CDR1 MDHEN and CDR2 SYDVKM. This CDR3 is built from 17 residues. Written as DNA, the CDR3 is TGTGCCAGCAGCCGCCACGGCGCGGGGCACGGCACCGGGGAGCTGTTTTTT. This gives the protein CASSRHGAGHGTGELFF.

This chain joins TRBV3-1 (or the pseudogene TRBV3-2) and TRBJ1-4; D is undetermined. V was shortened by 4 bases and J by 5 bases, with 11 bases between the two germline ends. The CDR3 loop spans 14 amino acids. CDR1 is LGHDT and CDR2 is YNNKEL in the germline V gene (reference sequence). This chain's CDR3 is CASSPGIGNEKLFF. The CDR3 nucleotides are TGTGCCAGCAGCCCCGGGATAGGGAATGAAAAACTGTTTTTT.